These 14 T cell receptor beta chains share one sample of origin, sequenced in a study of CXCR3-negative and CXCR3-positive naive CD8 T cells. Study outcomes and limitations: More hydrophobic TRB CDR3s were found in CXCR3-positive naive cells than in CXCR3-negative naive cells.

Their antigens remain unidentified. It was by 5' RACE with UMI labels that the TRB cDNA libraries were prepared. No DNA is given; TCRdb re-called the 5' RACE reads and lists each CDR3 protein once. This repertoire includes 65,000 to 75,000 distinct CDR3 sequences. Specimen: naive CXCR3+ CD8+ T cells from blood. The subset was: CD45RO-CCR7+CD27+CD95- naive CD8+ T cells expressing CXCR3 (TNR3+). These receptors were collected from a human donor in good health. Some clones in this sample may be carry-over from other donors' samples.

The gene calls are TRBV9 and TRBJ2-7; the D call of TRBD2 rests on TCRdb alone, since no DNA is present to check it. Per the germline V gene, CDR1 is SGDLS and CDR2 is YYNGEE. There are 15 residues in the CDR3. This CDR3 is CASSAGLAGSYEQYF. The full variable domain, in which reference TRBV9 and TRBJ2-7 provide the parts outside the CDR3, is DSGVTQTPKHLITATGQRVTLRCSPRSGDLSVYWYQQSLDQGLQFLIQYYNGEERAKGNILERFSAQQFPDLHSELNLSSLELGDSALYFCASSAGLAGSYEQYFGPGTRLTVT.

The rearrangement links TRBV28 to TRBJ1-5; TCRdb's D gene call, TRBD1, goes unchecked for lack of DNA. Germline V gene sequence: CDR1 MDHEN, CDR2 SYDVKM. CDR3 size: 14 residues. The CDR3 spells CASSNRESNQPQHF.

The chain is built from TRBV7-3 and TRBJ2-1; TCRdb designates TRBD2, a call that cannot be tested without DNA. The CDR3 loop spans 16 amino acids. Germline CDR1 and CDR2: SGHTA and FQGTGA. CDR3: CASSLMGGALYNEQFF.

This chain uses TRBV20-1 with TRBJ2-1; without DNA, the TCRdb call of TRBD2 cannot be checked. The germline V gene has CDR1 DFQATT and CDR2 SNEGSKA (reference sequence). The CDR3 length is 12 residues. CDR3 in amino acids: CSVLAAHNEQFF.

This chain connects TRBV28 to TRBJ2-3. Germline loops: CDR1 MDHEN, CDR2 SYDVKM. This CDR3 has 15 amino acids. This chain's CDR3 is CASSLGVGSTDTQYF.

The chain couples TRBV28 to TRBJ2-7; the D gene TCRdb calls, TRBD1, cannot be checked with no DNA. The CDR3 is 17 residues long. Looked up from germline, CDR1 is MDHEN and CDR2 is SYDVKM. Here the CDR3 reads CASSLWGADYFVGEQYF. Using reference TRBV28 and TRBJ2-7 for the parts outside the CDR3, the full variable domain is DVKVTQSSRYLVKRTGEKVFLECVQDMDHENMFWYRQDPGLGLRLIYFSYDVKMKEKGDIPEGYSVSREKKERFSLILESASTNQTSMYLCASSLWGADYFVGEQYFGPGTRLTVT.

The J gene is TRBJ2-5, the V gene TRBV7-9; TCRdb picks TRBD2, but there is no DNA to check that call. CDR1 and CDR2 from the germline V gene are SEHNR and FQNEAQ (reference sequence). The CDR3 sequence is 12 residues long. The CDR3 protein is CASLGLGETQYF.

The chain is built from TRBV6-2 or TRBV6-3 and TRBJ2-7; checking the TCRdb D call of TRBD1 is not possible without DNA. In germline, CDR1 is MNHEY, CDR2 SVGEGT. This CDR3 has 16 residues. The CDR3 sequence is CASSLTDRGQDYEQYF.

The CDR3 sequence is CASSSPGGATDTQYF. The chain carries TRBV13 and TRBJ2-3; TCRdb gives TRBD1 as the D gene, but with no DNA this cannot be confirmed. The germline gives CDR1 PRHDT, CDR2 FYEKMQ (reference sequence). The CDR3 runs to 15 residues.

This chain uses TRBV6-5 with TRBJ2-1; checking the TCRdb D call of TRBD2 is not possible without DNA. There are 13 residues in the CDR3. Germline V gene data show CDR1 as MNHEY and CDR2 as SVGAGI. CDR3 sequence: CASSWDYKDEQFF.

The V and J genes are TRBV7-9 and TRBJ1-1; TCRdb's D gene call, TRBD1, goes unchecked for lack of DNA. CDR1 and CDR2 (germline): SEHNR, FQNEAQ (reference sequence). This CDR3 has 15 amino acids. CDR3 region: CASSPRTGDNTEAFF.

This sequence joins TRBV7-2 and TRBJ2-7; checking the TCRdb D call of TRBD1 is not possible without DNA. This CDR3 is built from 15 residues. CDR1 SGHTA and CDR2 FQGNSA come from the germline V gene. CDR3 sequence: CASSLGGGPLHEQYF.

The gene calls are TRBV7-9 and TRBJ1-1. The CDR3 totals 12 residues. The germline CDR1 and CDR2 sequences are SEHNR and FQNEAQ (reference sequence). The CDR3: CASSNGNTEAFF.

This clonotype is deemed medium-sized by its frequency. V usage is TRBV7-7 and J usage is TRBJ2-2; TCRdb outputs TRBD1, but without DNA this stays unchecked. Germline-derived CDR1 and CDR2 are SSHAT and FNYEAQ (reference sequence). This CDR3 spans 13 amino acids. CDR3 amino acids: CASSFQGSGELFF.